The 10 T cell receptor beta chains below were found in one sample sequenced in a study of blood T cell repertoires in COVID-19. Assay: immunoSEQ multiplex PCR; the TCRdb copy retains only in-frame clones and omits some. The profile shows some 180,000 clones, about four fifths of them singletons. Sequenced: peripheral blood. The receptors were sampled from a middle-aged woman with COVID-19, enrolled during active disease.

This chain uses TRBV4-1 with TRBJ2-5; 11 bases map to TRBD2. In germline, CDR1 is MGHRA, CDR2 YSYEKL. The J segment lost 4 bases and the V segment lost 1 base, leaving 5 bases of the junction unmatched. This CDR3 spans 16 amino acids. CDR3 loop: CASSQVGTSGGETQYF. Written as DNA, the CDR3 is TGCGCCAGCAGCCAAGTTGGCACTAGCGGGGGAGAGACCCAGTACTTC.

This chain connects TRBV11-2 to TRBJ2-3; 9 nucleotides align to TRBD2. The CDR3 totals 16 residues. The ends lost 6 bases at V and 4 bases at J; junction bases unmatched: 11. CDR1 is SGHAT, CDR2 FQNNGV, per germline. The CDR3: CASSSDSGRGADTQYF. CDR3 in DNA: TGTGCCAGCAGTTCCGATAGCGGGAGAGGGGCAGATACGCAGTATTTT. The full variable domain, with the rest looked up from reference TRBV11-2 and TRBJ2-3, is EAGVAQSPRYKIIEKRQSVAFWCNPISGHATLYWYQQILGQGPKLLIQFQNNGVVDDSQLPKDRFSAERLKGVDSTLKIQPAKLEDSAVYLCASSSDSGRGADTQYFGPGTRLTVL.

The V and J genes are TRBV5-1 and TRBJ2-7; tentative D call: TRBD1 (5 bases). Germline assignment: CDR1 SGHRS and CDR2 YFSETQ. The CDR3 runs 11 residues. Trimming left V 5 bases short and J 7 bases short, with 10 bases between. In DNA, the CDR3 is TGCGCCAGCAGGGCAGGGCAGGAGCAGTACTTC. Translated: CASRAGQEQYF.

This clone has just a few counts. The J gene is TRBJ1-2, the V gene TRBV10-3; 10 nucleotides line up with TRBD1. The CDR3 covers 14 residues. Germline V gene lookup returns CDR1 ENHRY and CDR2 SYGVKD. J was trimmed by 8 bases and V by 7 bases; bases with no gene match: 10. The CDR3 spells CAITGGQGGEGYTF. CDR3 nucleotides: TGTGCCATCACGGGAGGACAGGGGGGAGAAGGCTACACCTTC.

The chain joins TRBV7-9 to TRBJ1-5; no clear D gene. The germline gives CDR1 SEHNR, CDR2 FQNEAQ (reference sequence). V lost 6 bases and J lost 3, with 6 bases in between. The CDR3 has 12 amino acids. CDR3 loop: CASRQYNQPQHF. The CDR3 DNA is TGTGCCAGCAGACAGTACAATCAGCCCCAGCATTTT.

CDR3 region: CAIEGATYGYTF. In DNA form, the CDR3 reads TGTGCCATTGAGGGGGCGACCTATGGCTACACCTTC. The rearrangement joins TRBV28 to TRBJ1-2; TRBD1 matches at 7 bases. The germline gives CDR1 MDHEN, CDR2 SYDVKM. The CDR3 covers 12 residues. The trim removed 10 bases at V and 4 bases at J, leaving 6 bases unmatched.

This clone has only one observation. V and J are TRBV18 and TRBJ1-1, with no clear D. The CDR3 length is 17 residues. Trimming pared 3 bases from V and 1 base from J, leaving 18 bases between. Germline V lookup: CDR1 KGHSH, CDR2 LQKENI. CDR3 region: CASSPMSGESWNTEAFF. The CDR3, as DNA: TGTGCCAGCTCACCGATGTCCGGGGAATCCTGGAACACTGAAGCTTTCTTT.

The chain is built from TRBV6-6 and TRBJ1-1, with D unresolved. Deletions cut 9 bases from V and 5 bases from J, with 16 bases between. Germline V gene data show CDR1 as MNHNY and CDR2 as SVGAGI (reference sequence). The CDR3 runs to 13 residues. The CDR3 DNA follows: TGTGCCAGTTCAGGCGAGCAGATAACTGAAGCTTTCTTT. This translates into CASSGEQITEAFF.

The chain employs TRBV5-5 and TRBJ1-6; D might be TRBD1 (6 bases). The germline CDR1 and CDR2 sequences are SGHKS and YYEKEE (reference sequence). Between the trimmed V and J ends, which lost 0 bases and 8 bases, there was a span of 15 bases. The CDR3 loop spans 16 amino acids. The CDR3 here is CASSLVQGIGDSPLHF. CDR3 coding DNA: TGTGCCAGCAGCTTGGTCCAGGGGATCGGTGATTCACCCCTCCACTTT.

The chain combines TRBV3-1 (or the pseudogene TRBV3-2) with TRBJ2-7; 14 bases are a match to TRBD2. Germline CDR1 and CDR2: LGHDT and YNNKEL (reference sequence). The junction had 8 bases not matched to a gene; V was cut back by 4 bases and J by 9 bases. The CDR3 has 15 residues. The CDR3 DNA reads TGTGCCAGCAGCCCAGCTGGGACTAGCGGGAGTTGGCAGTACTTC. Amino acid sequence: CASSPAGTSGSWQYF.